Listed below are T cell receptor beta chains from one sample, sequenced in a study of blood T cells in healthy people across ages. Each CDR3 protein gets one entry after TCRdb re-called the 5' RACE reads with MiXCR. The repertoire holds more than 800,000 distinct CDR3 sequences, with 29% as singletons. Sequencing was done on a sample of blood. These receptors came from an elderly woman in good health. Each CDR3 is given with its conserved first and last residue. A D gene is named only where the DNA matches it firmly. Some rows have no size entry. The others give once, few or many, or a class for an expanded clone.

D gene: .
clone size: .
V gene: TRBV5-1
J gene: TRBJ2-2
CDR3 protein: CASSLGQDTGELFF
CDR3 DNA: TGCGCCAGCAGCTTGGGACAAGACACCGGGGAGCTGTTTTTT

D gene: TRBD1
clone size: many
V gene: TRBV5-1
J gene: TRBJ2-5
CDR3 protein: CASSLSGTGARTQYF
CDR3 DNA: TGCGCCAGCAGCTTGTCGGGGACAGGGGCAAGGACCCAGTACTTC

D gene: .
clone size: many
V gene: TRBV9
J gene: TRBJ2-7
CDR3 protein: CASSPPREGASEQYF
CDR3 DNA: TGTGCCAGCAGCCCCCCCCGGGAGGGGGCAAGCGAGCAGTACTTC

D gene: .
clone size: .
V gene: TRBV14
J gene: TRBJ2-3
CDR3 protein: CASSQVRGGVRTDTQYF
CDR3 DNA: TGTGCCAGCAGCCAAGTTAGGGGGGGGGTCCGCACAGATACGCAGTATTTT

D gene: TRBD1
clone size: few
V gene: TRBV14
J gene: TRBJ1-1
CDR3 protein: CASSQAYRGRTEAFF
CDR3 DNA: TGTGCCAGCAGCCAAGCATACAGGGGGAGAACTGAAGCTTTCTTT

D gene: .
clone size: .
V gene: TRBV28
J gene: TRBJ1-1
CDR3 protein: CASSLASRRNTEAFF
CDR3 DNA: TGTGCCAGCAGTTTAGCGTCTCGGAGGAACACTGAAGCTTTCTTT

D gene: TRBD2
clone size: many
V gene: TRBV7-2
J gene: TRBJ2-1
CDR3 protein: CASSFPGLAGGGDEQFF
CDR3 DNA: TGTGCCAGCAGCTTTCCGGGACTAGCGGGGGGAGGGGATGAGCAGTTCTTC

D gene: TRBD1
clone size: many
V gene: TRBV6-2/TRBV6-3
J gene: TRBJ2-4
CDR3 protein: CASSTGTGFYPKNIQYF
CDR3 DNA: TGTGCCAGCAGTACCGGGACAGGGTTCTACCCGAAAAACATTCAGTACTTC

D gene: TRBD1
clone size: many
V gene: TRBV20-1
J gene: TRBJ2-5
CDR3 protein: CSALEGWDRDQETQYF
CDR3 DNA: TGCAGTGCCTTAGAGGGGTGGGACAGGGACCAAGAGACCCAGTACTTC

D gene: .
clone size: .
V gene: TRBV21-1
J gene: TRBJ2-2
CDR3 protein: CASSRGPRSTTGELFF
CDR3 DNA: TGTGCCAGCAGCAGAGGGCCCAGGTCGACCACCGGGGAGCTGTTTTTT

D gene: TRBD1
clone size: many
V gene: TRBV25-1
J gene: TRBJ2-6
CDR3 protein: CASSETHRGRRPGANVLTF
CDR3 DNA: TGTGCCAGCAGTGAAACCCACAGGGGGCGCAGACCTGGGGCCAACGTCCTGACTTTC

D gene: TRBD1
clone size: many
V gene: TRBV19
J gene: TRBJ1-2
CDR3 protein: CASSIQGNYGYTF
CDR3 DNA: TGTGCCAGCAGCATACAGGGGAACTATGGCTACACCTTC

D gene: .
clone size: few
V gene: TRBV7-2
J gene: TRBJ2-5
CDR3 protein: CASSSYRLGETQYF
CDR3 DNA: TGTGCCAGCAGCTCCTATAGACTAGGGGAGACCCAGTACTTC

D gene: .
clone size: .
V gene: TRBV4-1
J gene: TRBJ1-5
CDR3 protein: CASSPGPGPSSNQPQHF
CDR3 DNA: TGCGCCAGCAGCCCTGGTCCAGGCCCTTCCAGCAATCAGCCCCAGCATTTT

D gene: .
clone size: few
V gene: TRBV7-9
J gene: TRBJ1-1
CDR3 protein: CASSLAHQGNTEAFF
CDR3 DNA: TGTGCCAGCAGCTTAGCGCATCAGGGAAACACTGAAGCTTTCTTT

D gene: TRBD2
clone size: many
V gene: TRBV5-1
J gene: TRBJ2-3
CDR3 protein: CASSRSTSGGATDTQYF
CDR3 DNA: TGCGCCAGCAGCCGATCTACTAGCGGGGGGGCCACAGATACGCAGTATTTT

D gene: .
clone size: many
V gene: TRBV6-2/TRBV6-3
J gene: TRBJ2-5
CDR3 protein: CASSYVGVRRETQYF
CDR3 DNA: TGTGCCAGCAGTTACGTCGGGGTTCGACGAGAGACCCAGTACTTC

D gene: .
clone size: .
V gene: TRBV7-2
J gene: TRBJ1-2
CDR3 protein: CASSSGTPRGYGYTF
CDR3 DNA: TGTGCCAGCAGCTCCGGGACCCCTCGCGGCTATGGCTACACCTTC

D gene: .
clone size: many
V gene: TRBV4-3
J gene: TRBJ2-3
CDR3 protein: CASSQDPSGAQGDTQYF
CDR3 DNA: TGCGCCAGCAGCCAAGATCCCAGCGGGGCTCAGGGGGATACGCAGTATTTT

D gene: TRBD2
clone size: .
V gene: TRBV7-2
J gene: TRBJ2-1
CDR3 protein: CASSSHSGLAGEGEQFF
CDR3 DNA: TGTGCCAGCAGCTCCCACTCGGGACTAGCGGGAGAGGGCGAGCAGTTCTTC

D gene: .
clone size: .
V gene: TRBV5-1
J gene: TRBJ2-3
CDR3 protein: CASSPAASRADTQYF
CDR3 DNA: TGCGCCAGCAGCCCGGCGGCCAGCAGAGCAGATACGCAGTATTTT

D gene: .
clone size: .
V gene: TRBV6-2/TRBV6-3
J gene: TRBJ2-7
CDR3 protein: CASSYAGLNGEQYF
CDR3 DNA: TGTGCCAGCAGTTACGCAGGGTTAAACGGCGAGCAGTACTTC

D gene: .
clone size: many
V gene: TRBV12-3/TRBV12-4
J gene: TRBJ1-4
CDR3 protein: CASSWGGGNEKLFF
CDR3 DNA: TGTGCCAGCAGTTGGGGGGGCGGAAATGAAAAACTGTTTTTT

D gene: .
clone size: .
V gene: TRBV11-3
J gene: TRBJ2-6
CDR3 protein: CASSFAGQSNSGANVLTF
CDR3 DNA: TGTGCCAGCAGCTTCGCGGGACAGTCTAATTCTGGGGCCAACGTCCTGACTTTC

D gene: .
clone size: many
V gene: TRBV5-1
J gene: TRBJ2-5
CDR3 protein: CASSSGHRQETQYF
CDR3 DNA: TGCGCCAGCAGCTCGGGACACCGTCAAGAGACCCAGTACTTC

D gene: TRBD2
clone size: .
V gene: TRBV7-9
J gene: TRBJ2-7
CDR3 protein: CASSSGLAGGPYEQYF
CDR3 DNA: TGTGCCAGCAGCTCCGGACTAGCGGGGGGTCCCTACGAGCAGTACTTC

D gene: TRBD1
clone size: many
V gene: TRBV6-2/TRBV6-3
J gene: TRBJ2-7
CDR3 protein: CASSETGTGRNYEQYF
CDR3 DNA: TGTGCCAGCAGTGAGACCGGGACAGGAAGAAACTACGAGCAGTACTTC

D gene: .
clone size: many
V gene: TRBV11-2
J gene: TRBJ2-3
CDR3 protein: CASSLKGSITDTQYF
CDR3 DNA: TGTGCCAGCAGCTTAAAGGGCAGTATAACAGATACGCAGTATTTT

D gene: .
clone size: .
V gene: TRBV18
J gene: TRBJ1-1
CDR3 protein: CASSPNSGQNTEAFF
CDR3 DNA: TGTGCCAGCTCACCAAATTCTGGCCAGAACACTGAAGCTTTCTTT

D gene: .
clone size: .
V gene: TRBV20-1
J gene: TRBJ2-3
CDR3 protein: CSARSEQAELDTQYF
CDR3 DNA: TGCAGTGCTAGAAGTGAACAGGCGGAATTAGATACGCAGTATTTT

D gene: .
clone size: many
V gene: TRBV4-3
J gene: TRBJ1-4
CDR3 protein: CASSQSGTNEKLFF
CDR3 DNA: TGCGCCAGCAGCCAATCGGGGACTAATGAAAAACTGTTTTTT

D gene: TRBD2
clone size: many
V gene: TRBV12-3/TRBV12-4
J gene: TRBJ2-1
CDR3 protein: CASSQLAGVKSDEQFF
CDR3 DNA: TGTGCCAGCAGTCAACTAGCGGGGGTTAAGAGCGATGAGCAGTTCTTC

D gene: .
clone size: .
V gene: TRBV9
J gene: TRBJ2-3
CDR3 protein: CAGTVGGGNTDTQYF
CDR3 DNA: TGTGCCGGCACCGTAGGGGGTGGGAACACAGATACGCAGTATTTT

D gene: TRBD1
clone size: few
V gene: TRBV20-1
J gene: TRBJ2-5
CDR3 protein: CSAGTGVGYNEQYF
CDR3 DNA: TGCAGTGCTGGGACAGGGGTGGGATACAATGAGCAGTACTTC

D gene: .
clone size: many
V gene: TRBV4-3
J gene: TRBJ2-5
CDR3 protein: CASSHLGKGKETQYF
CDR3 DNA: TGCGCCAGCAGCCACTTAGGGAAGGGTAAAGAGACCCAGTACTTC

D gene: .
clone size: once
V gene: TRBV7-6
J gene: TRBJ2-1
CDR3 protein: CASSLGGGSSEEQFF
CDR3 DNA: TGTGCCAGCAGCTTAGGGGGTGGGAGTAGCGAAGAGCAGTTCTTC

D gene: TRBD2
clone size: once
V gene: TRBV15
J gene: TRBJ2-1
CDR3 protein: CATSRPKRGNHNEQFF
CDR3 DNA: TGTGCCACCAGCAGACCCAAGCGGGGGAACCACAATGAGCAGTTCTTC

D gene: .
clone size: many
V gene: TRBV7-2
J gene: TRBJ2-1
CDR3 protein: CASSLRWWNEQFF
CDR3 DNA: TGTGCCAGCAGCTTAAGGTGGTGGAATGAGCAGTTCTTC

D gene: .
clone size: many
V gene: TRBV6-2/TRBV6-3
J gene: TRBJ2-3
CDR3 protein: CASRQIAWDTQYF
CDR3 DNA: TGTGCCAGCAGGCAAATCGCTTGGGATACGCAGTATTTT

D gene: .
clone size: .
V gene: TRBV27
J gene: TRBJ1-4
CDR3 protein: CASPGPGGEKLFF
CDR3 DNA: TGTGCCTCCCCGGGGCCCGGTGGTGAAAAACTGTTTTTT

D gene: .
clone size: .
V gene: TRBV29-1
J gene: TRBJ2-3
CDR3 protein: CSVEWAQTDTQYF
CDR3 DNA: TGCAGCGTTGAGTGGGCGCAGACAGATACGCAGTATTTT

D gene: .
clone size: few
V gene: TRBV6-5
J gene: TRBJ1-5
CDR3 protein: CASSLRGPTRQPQHF
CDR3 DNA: TGTGCCAGCAGCCTCCGGGGCCCCACGAGGCAGCCCCAGCATTTT

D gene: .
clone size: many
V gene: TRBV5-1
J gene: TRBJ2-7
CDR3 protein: CASSLGVEYEQYF
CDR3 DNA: TGCGCCAGCAGCTTGGGAGTAGAGTACGAGCAGTACTTC

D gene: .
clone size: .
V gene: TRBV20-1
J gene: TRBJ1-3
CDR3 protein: CSAINSDRSFSGNTIYF
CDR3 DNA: TGCAGTGCTATTAATTCTGACAGATCTTTCTCTGGAAACACCATATATTTT

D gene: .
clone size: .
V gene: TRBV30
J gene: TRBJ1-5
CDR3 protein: CAWSVDRTGASNQPQHF
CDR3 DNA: TGTGCCTGGAGCGTAGACCGGACGGGAGCATCAAATCAGCCCCAGCATTTT

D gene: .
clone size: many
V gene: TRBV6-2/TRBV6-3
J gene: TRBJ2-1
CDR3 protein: CASSYQTGAYNEQFF
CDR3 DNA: TGTGCCAGCAGTTACCAGACCGGGGCCTACAATGAGCAGTTCTTC

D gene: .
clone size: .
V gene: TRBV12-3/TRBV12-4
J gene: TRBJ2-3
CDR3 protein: CASSFGRSTDVEYF
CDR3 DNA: TGTGCCAGCAGTTTTGGACGAAGCACAGATGTGGAATATTTT

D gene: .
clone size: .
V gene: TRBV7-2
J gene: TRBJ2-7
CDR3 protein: CASRQDMGLYEQYF
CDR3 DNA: TGTGCCAGCAGGCAAGATATGGGGTTATACGAGCAGTACTTC